These T cell receptor beta chains were read from a single sample in a study of T cell responses to AZD1222 COVID-19 vaccine. The protocol was immunoSEQ multiplex PCR, while the TCRdb copy is restricted to in-frame clones and leaves out a portion. The table includes 150,000 to 200,000 clones, about 93% detected once. The sample consisted of peripheral blood, taken 28 days after the second AZD1222 dose. These TCRs come from an adult who received the AZD1222 COVID-19 vaccine. Both conserved end residues are part of each CDR3. A D gene is named only where the DNA matches it firmly. Size is omitted from some rows. Given values are once, few, many or a class for expanded clones.

CAGRQEYNSPLHF TGTGCCGGCCGACAGGAGTATAATTCACCCCTCCACTTT NA TRBJ1-6 NA TRBV30
CASSLWGYGYTF TGTGCCAGCAGTTTGTGGGGTTACGGCTACACCTTC NA TRBJ1-2 NA TRBV12-3/TRBV12-4
CASSIAIGEKLFF TGTGCCAGTAGTATAGCCATTGGGGAAAAACTGTTTTTT NA TRBJ1-4 NA TRBV19
CASSPPGTGTNYGYTF TGTGCCAGCAGCCCCCCTGGGACAGGGACTAACTATGGCTACACCTTC TRBD1 TRBJ1-2 NA TRBV5-6
CASNSRLGSYEQYF TGTGCCAGCAACTCCCGGCTGGGCTCCTACGAGCAGTACTTC NA TRBJ2-7 once TRBV6-5
CASSSRTSYNSPLHF TGCGCCAGCAGCTCGCGGACATCCTATAATTCACCCCTCCACTTT NA TRBJ1-6 NA TRBV5-1
CASREQGALTGELFF TGTGCCAGCAGGGAACAGGGGGCGCTCACCGGGGAGCTGTTTTTT TRBD1 TRBJ2-2 once TRBV7-6
CASSLTRGGGGNTDTQYF TGCGCCAGCAGCTTGACGAGAGGGGGCGGAGGAAACACAGATACGCAGTATTTT TRBD1 TRBJ2-3 NA TRBV5-1
CASSGRGTTDSNQPQHF TGTGCCAGCAGTGGGAGGGGGACAACTGATAGCAATCAGCCCCAGCATTTT NA TRBJ1-5 NA TRBV2
CASSVFTVMGYTF TGTGCCAGCAGTGTGTTTACTGTCATGGGCTACACCTTC NA TRBJ1-2 NA TRBV2
CASEQGNQETQYF TGTGCCTCGGAGCAGGGAAATCAAGAGACCCAGTACTTC NA TRBJ2-5 NA TRBV30
CASSVSNEQFF TGCGCCAGCAGCGTAAGCAATGAGCAGTTCTTC NA TRBJ2-1 NA TRBV4-1
CASSLRGRIGGYTF TGTGCCAGCAGTTTAAGGGGGAGAATCGGAGGCTACACCTTC NA TRBJ1-2 NA TRBV28
CASSLGTGLHNQPQHF TGCGCCAGCAGCTTGGGGACAGGGCTTCACAATCAGCCCCAGCATTTT TRBD1 TRBJ1-5 NA TRBV5-1
CASSQGARGSYNEQFF TGCGCCAGCAGCCAAGGGGCTCGCGGTAGCTACAATGAGCAGTTCTTC NA TRBJ2-1 once TRBV4-3
CASSAWDTEAFF TGTGCCAGCAGCGCCTGGGACACTGAAGCTTTCTTT NA TRBJ1-1 NA TRBV6-5
CAISDRGLNGYTF TGTGCCATTTCCGACAGGGGGCTGAATGGCTACACCTTC TRBD1 TRBJ1-2 once TRBV6-5
CASSFRDQTYTEAFF TGTGCCAGTAGTTTTAGAGATCAGACCTACACTGAAGCTTTCTTT NA TRBJ1-1 NA TRBV19
CASTSGGSAEAFF TGTGCCAGCACCTCGGGGGGTTCGGCTGAAGCTTTCTTT NA TRBJ1-1 NA TRBV11-2
CASSSDRVTNEKLFF TGTGCCAGCAGCTCTGACAGGGTAACTAATGAAAAACTGTTTTTT TRBD1 TRBJ1-4 NA TRBV7-2
CASSQTSGGNNEQFF TGTGCCAGCAGTCAAACTAGCGGGGGGAACAATGAGCAGTTCTTC TRBD2 TRBJ2-1 NA TRBV6-4
CSANRNYGYTF TGCAGTGCTAACAGAAACTATGGCTACACCTTC NA TRBJ1-2 NA TRBV20-1
CASSVAGGSNQPQHF TGCGCCAGCAGCGTAGCAGGGGGTAGCAATCAGCCCCAGCATTTT TRBD1 TRBJ1-5 NA TRBV5-1
CASSMGGLTNYGYTF TGTGCCAGTAGTATGGGCGGTCTGACTAACTATGGCTACACCTTC NA TRBJ1-2 NA TRBV19
CASSLNGGRVNQPQHF TGTGCCAGCTCACTGAACGGGGGGAGGGTCAATCAGCCCCAGCATTTT NA TRBJ1-5 NA TRBV18
CASSQAGELFF TGTGCCAGCAGCCAAGCCGGGGAGCTGTTTTTT NA TRBJ2-2 once TRBV3-1/TRBV3-2
CASSFGRDSGNTIYF TGTGCCAGCAGTTTCGGACGGGACTCTGGAAACACCATATATTTT NA TRBJ1-3 NA TRBV27
CASSHQGDNSPLHF TGTGCCAGCAGCCACCAAGGGGATAATTCACCCCTCCACTTT NA TRBJ1-6 NA TRBV4-2
CASSRSPGNTEAFF TGTGCCAGCAGTAGGAGTCCAGGGAACACTGAAGCTTTCTTT NA TRBJ1-1 NA TRBV2
CASSQGTGSEKLFF TGTGCCAGCAGCCAAGGGACAGGGAGTGAAAAACTGTTTTTT TRBD1 TRBJ1-4 NA TRBV3-1/TRBV3-2
CASSDRDSSYF TGTGCCAGCAGTGACCGGGACAGTTCGTATTTT TRBD1 TRBJ2-3 once TRBV12-3/TRBV12-4
CASSSGTGVGNTIYF TGTGCCAGCAGCTCCGGGACAGGGGTAGGAAACACCATATATTTT TRBD1 TRBJ1-3 NA TRBV6-5
CASSLPGGADTDTQYF TGCGCCAGCAGCTTGCCGGGGGGGGCAGACACAGATACGCAGTATTTT TRBD2 TRBJ2-3 NA TRBV5-1
CASSLGTWTDPTYNEQFF TGCGCCAGCAGCTTGGGTACCTGGACAGATCCTACCTACAATGAGCAGTTCTTC NA TRBJ2-1 NA TRBV5-1
CASSLGTGLGEKLFF TGTGCCAGCAGCTTAGGGACAGGATTGGGTGAAAAACTGTTTTTT TRBD1 TRBJ1-4 once TRBV11-2
CASSLVGSYNEQFF TGTGCCAGCAGCTTAGTGGGGTCCTACAATGAGCAGTTCTTC NA TRBJ2-1 few TRBV7-2
CASSPTEQPLQPQHF TGTGCCAGCAGCCCGACAGAACAACCACTTCAGCCCCAGCATTTT NA TRBJ1-5 NA TRBV7-8
CASSLGTGGDYNSPLHF TGTGCCAGCAGTCTCGGGACAGGTGGAGACTATAATTCACCCCTCCACTTT TRBD1 TRBJ1-6 once TRBV6-6
CASSLEGRDNYGYTF TGCGCCAGCAGCCTGGAGGGGAGGGATAACTATGGCTACACCTTC NA TRBJ1-2 NA TRBV5-1
CASSYSKGGVGNTIYF TGTGCCAGCAGTTACTCGAAGGGGGGAGTTGGAAACACCATATATTTT NA TRBJ1-3 NA TRBV6-5
CASSSQAGNQPQHF TGTGCCAGCAGTAGCCAGGCAGGGAATCAGCCCCAGCATTTT NA TRBJ1-5 NA TRBV6-5
CASSPGQDSTIYF TGTGCCAGCAGCCCGGGACAGGATAGCACCATATATTTT TRBD1 TRBJ1-3 NA TRBV3-1/TRBV3-2
CASSGRLATDTQYF TGTGCCAGCAGCGGCCGGCTAGCCACAGATACGCAGTATTTT NA TRBJ2-3 NA TRBV9
CASSQEGVETQYF TGTGCCAGCAGCCAAGAGGGAGTGGAGACCCAGTACTTC NA TRBJ2-5 NA TRBV4-2
CASIPSVGGNSYEQYF TGTGCCAGCATCCCCTCGGTAGGGGGCAACTCCTACGAGCAGTACTTC TRBD1 TRBJ2-7 NA TRBV11-2
CASHGQIDQPQHF TGTGCCAGTCACGGACAGATAGATCAGCCCCAGCATTTT NA TRBJ1-5 NA TRBV18
CASSLGDRGHGSYEQYF TGTGCCAGCAGCTTGGGGGACAGGGGGCATGGATCCTACGAGCAGTACTTC TRBD1 TRBJ2-7 NA TRBV5-4
CASSILGGPNYGYTF TGTGCCAGTAGTATACTGGGGGGCCCCAACTATGGCTACACCTTC NA TRBJ1-2 NA TRBV19
CATSGGGSNQPQHF TGTGCCACCAGTGGAGGGGGGAGCAATCAGCCCCAGCATTTT NA TRBJ1-5 NA TRBV24-1
CASSLEGPFSYNEQFF TGTGCCAGCAGCTTGGAAGGGCCTTTCTCCTACAATGAGCAGTTCTTC NA TRBJ2-1 once TRBV5-5
CAGSEGTGVEQFF TGTGCCGGATCGGAGGGGACAGGAGTTGAGCAGTTCTTC TRBD1 TRBJ2-1 NA TRBV7-9
CASSETVNTEAFF TGTGCCAGCAGTGAGACAGTGAACACTGAAGCTTTCTTT NA TRBJ1-1 NA TRBV6-1
CASSYADRGFVAFF TGTGCCAGCAGTTATGCGGACAGGGGGTTCGTGGCTTTCTTT TRBD1 TRBJ1-1 NA TRBV6-5
CASSLSPDSPLHF TGTGCCAGCAGCTTGTCCCCAGATTCACCCCTCCACTTT NA TRBJ1-6 NA TRBV5-5
CASSIDGTADQPQHF TGTGCCAGTAGTATAGACGGGACTGCCGATCAGCCCCAGCATTTT NA TRBJ1-5 NA TRBV19
CSVRPGRGEKLFF TGCAGCGTTCGACCCGGAAGAGGCGAAAAACTGTTTTTT NA TRBJ1-4 NA TRBV29-1